Presented here are 27 T cell receptor beta chains from one specimen sequenced in a study of technical replicates of blood from a few donors. Repertoires were generated with immunoSEQ multiplex PCR, while TCRdb's copy carries only in-frame clones and drops some. The sample lists 67,000 or so clones; roughly 90% were seen once. The material sequenced was T cells isolated from PBMCs. These receptors were obtained from a human donor in good health.

J is TRBJ1-2 and V is TRBV28; 7 positions agree with TRBD1. The CDR3 runs to 12 residues. V trimming: 5 bases; J trimming: 8 bases; junction bases outside the gene matches: 5. Germline assignment: CDR1 MDHEN and CDR2 SYDVKM. CDR3 in amino acids: CASSGGGNGYTF. The CDR3 coding sequence is TGTGCCAGCAGTGGAGGGGGCAACGGCTACACCTTC.

The chain employs TRBV6-6 and TRBJ2-3, with D possibly being TRBD2 (5 bases). V was pared by 4 bases and J by 3 bases, with 11 bases between. This CDR3 region has 14 residues. Germline V lookup: CDR1 MNHNY, CDR2 SVGAGI (reference sequence). The CDR3 reads CASSSLDSTDTQYF. Written as DNA, the CDR3 is TGTGCCAGCAGTTCCTTGGACTCAACAGATACGCAGTATTTT.

The chain couples TRBV11-2 to TRBJ1-4, with 9 positions matching TRBD1. V shed 4 bases and J 5 bases; nucleotides not matched to a gene: 11. This CDR3 is 17 amino acids long. The germline V gene has CDR1 SGHAT and CDR2 FQNNGV. CDR3 loop: CASSSNRGRIENEKLFF. CDR3 nucleotide sequence: TGTGCCAGCAGCTCAAACAGGGGGCGCATCGAGAATGAAAAACTGTTTTTT.

The CDR3: CASSFHIPASGYEQYF. CDR3 nucleotides: TGTGCCAGCAGCTTTCACATACCGGCAAGCGGATACGAGCAGTACTTC. The rearrangement uses TRBV7-2 and TRBJ2-7, with a weak D call TRBD2 (5 bases). The CDR3 extends over 16 amino acids. CDR1 and CDR2 from the germline V gene are SGHTA and FQGNSA. Trimming stripped 3 bases from V and 4 bases from J, with 19 bases between.

The chain carries TRBV4-2 and TRBJ2-7, with D tentatively TRBD1 (5 bases). Germline V gene lookup returns CDR1 LGHNA and CDR2 YNFKEQ. V shed 5 bases and J shed 1 base, with 12 bases lying between them. The CDR3 is made up of 14 amino acids. The CDR3 DNA follows: TGTGCCAGCAGCTTCACCGACAGTTCCTACGAGCAGTACTTC. Translating gives CASSFTDSSYEQYF.

The gene calls are TRBV6-1 and TRBJ2-7; 9 bases are a match to TRBD2. This CDR3 is built from 14 residues. Germline-derived CDR1 and CDR2 are MNHNS and SASEGT. V lost 7 bases, J lost 0 bases, and 4 bases stayed unmatched. The CDR3 nucleotides read TGTGCCAGCATGACGACTAGCGGCTCCTACGAGCAGTACTTC. Amino acid sequence: CASMTTSGSYEQYF.

V and J are TRBV27 and TRBJ2-7; no clear D. CDR3 size: 14 residues. Looked up from germline, CDR1 is MNHEY and CDR2 is SMNVEV (reference sequence). V shed 5 bases and J shed 0 bases, with 11 bases lying between them. Here the CDR3 DNA reads TGTGCCAGCAGTCAAAGACTGACCTCCTACGAGCAGTACTTC. Its protein product is CASSQRLTSYEQYF.

The V gene is TRBV11-2, the J gene TRBJ2-7, with a weak D call TRBD2 (6 bases). Trimming pared 4 bases from V and 6 bases from J, leaving 16 bases between. This CDR3 is built from 14 residues. Germline V gene sequence: CDR1 SGHAT, CDR2 FQNNGV. DNA of the CDR3: TGTGCCAGCAGCTCCGGGAGATCGTCAGGCGAGCAGTACTTC. Amino acids: CASSSGRSSGEQYF.

This sequence joins TRBV29-1 and TRBJ2-1; D is undetermined. This CDR3 is 14 amino acids long. Looked up from germline, CDR1 is SQVTM and CDR2 is ANQGSEA. V shed 3 bases and J shed 0 bases, with 9 bases lying between them. CDR3 DNA sequence: TGCAGCGTTGAGGCGGATAGCTCCTACAATGAGCAGTTCTTC. Encoded protein: CSVEADSSYNEQFF.

The J gene is TRBJ2-7, the V gene TRBV6-1; 7 bases map to TRBD2. V gave up 6 bases and J gave up 1 base; unmatched junction bases: 3. Germline CDR1 is MNHNS and CDR2 is SASEGT. This CDR3 is 13 amino acids long. The CDR3: CASSVGGSYEQYF. The CDR3 region has the DNA TGTGCCAGCAGCGTCGGGGGGTCCTACGAGCAGTACTTC.

The chain has TRBV6-5 and TRBJ2-1; the D gene is possibly TRBD2 (6 bases). V shed 7 bases and J shed 7 bases, with 20 bases lying between them. The germline CDR1 and CDR2 sequences are MNHEY and SVGAGI. This CDR3 contains 15 residues. CDR3 sequence reads: CASIGLWQDRNEQFF. The CDR3 nucleotides are TGTGCCAGCATAGGACTATGGCAGGATAGGAATGAGCAGTTCTTC.

The chain uses TRBV6-5 and TRBJ1-5; a weak D match, TRBD1 (5 bases). Per the germline V gene, CDR1 is MNHEY and CDR2 is SVGAGI. This CDR3 spans 13 amino acids. The V end lost 5 bases, the J end lost 7 bases, and 12 bases lay between the germline ends. DNA of the CDR3: TGTGCCAGCAGTGTTCAGGGTAACCAGCCCCAGCATTTT. Protein: CASSVQGNQPQHF.

The chain couples TRBV25-1 to TRBJ2-2; tentative D call: TRBD1 (6 bases). V gave up 6 bases and J gave up 6 bases, with 8 bases separating them. Germline V gene data show CDR1 as MGHDK and CDR2 as SYGVNS. The CDR3 runs to 12 residues. CDR3 DNA: TGTGCCAGCAGGGCAGGGGCCGGGGAGCTGTTTTTT. This sequence encodes CASRAGAGELFF.

This clone was picked up a small number of times. J is TRBJ2-1 and V is TRBV10-3; D remains unclear. The CDR3 length is 13 residues. CDR1 ENHRY and CDR2 SYGVKD come from the germline V gene. Trimming shortened V by 3 bases and J by 9 bases, and 12 bases separated the two germline ends. CDR3 amino acids: CAISESLVGEQFF. Written as DNA, the CDR3 is TGTGCCATCAGTGAAAGCCTAGTTGGTGAGCAGTTCTTC.

The chain recombines TRBV7-2 with TRBJ1-2, with 9 bases that match TRBD1. The germline V gene has CDR1 SGHTA and CDR2 FQGNSA. This CDR3 has 17 residues. The J segment lost 3 bases and the V segment lost 5 bases, leaving 13 bases of the junction unmatched. For the CDR3, the DNA is TGTGCCAGCAGCGGGGACGCAGAGACAGGGGGATACTATGGCTACACCTTC. Protein product: CASSGDAETGGYYGYTF.

The J gene is TRBJ1-1, the V gene TRBV5-1; 7 bases are shared with TRBD1. CDR1 and CDR2 (germline): SGHRS, YFSETQ. CDR3 length: 17 amino acids. The junction had 17 bases not matched to a gene; V was cut back by 5 bases and J by 4 bases. In DNA, the CDR3 is TGCGCCAGCAGTCTGACCGGGACAGCAAGCAGGAGCACTGAAGCTTTCTTT. Amino acid sequence: CASSLTGTASRSTEAFF.

This clone was detected a few times. The chain employs TRBV7-6 and TRBJ1-1, with no clear D. V dropped 5 bases and J dropped 6 bases, with 10 bases sitting between them. Germline lookup yields CDR1 SGHVS and CDR2 FNYEAQ. The CDR3 loop spans 12 amino acids. DNA for the CDR3: TGTGCCAGCAGCCGAACGGTGGCTGAAGCTTTCTTT. Translation gives CASSRTVAEAFF.

This chain joins TRBV11-3 and TRBJ2-7; 7 nucleotides match TRBD1. The CDR3 contains 14 residues. The junction had 8 bases not matched to a gene; V was cut back by 4 bases and J by 5 bases. Germline CDR1 SGHNT, CDR2 YENEEA. In DNA form, the CDR3 reads TGTGCCAGCAGCTCATACGACAGGGATGACGAGCAGTACTTC. It encodes CASSSYDRDDEQYF.

The J gene is TRBJ2-1, the V gene TRBV9; 7 nucleotides match TRBD1. The CDR3 length is 14 residues. From germline, CDR1 is SGDLS and CDR2 YYNGEE. V lost 3 bases, J lost 9 bases, and 9 bases stayed unmatched. The CDR3 DNA sequence: TGTGCCAGCAGCGCGACAGGGTCTCGGGGTGAGCAGTTCTTC. Translating gives CASSATGSRGEQFF. Based on the CDR3 plus reference TRBV9 and TRBJ2-1, the full variable domain is DSGVTQTPKHLITATGQRVTLRCSPRSGDLSVYWYQQSLDQGLQFLIQYYNGEERAKGNILERFSAQQFPDLHSELNLSSLELGDSALYFCASSATGSRGEQFFGPGTRLTVL.

The V gene is TRBV5-1, the J gene TRBJ1-3; 10 bases are a match to TRBD1. CDR1 SGHRS and CDR2 YFSETQ come from the germline V gene. CDR3 size: 17 residues. The V segment lost 4 bases and the J segment 3 bases; nucleotides outside the gene matches: 10. CDR3 in DNA: TGCGCCAGCAGCGTAGACTCCGGGACAGGGGTTGGAAACACCATATATTTT. Its protein product is CASSVDSGTGVGNTIYF.

This chain links TRBV7-2 with TRBJ2-3; 10 bases line up with TRBD2. The CDR3 has 16 residues. V lost 5 bases and J lost 1; bases outside the gene matches: 6. Germline CDR1 is SGHTA and CDR2 is FQGNSA. CDR3 residues: CASSNIAGGGTDTQYF. CDR3 nucleotides: TGTGCCAGCAGCAACATAGCGGGAGGAGGCACAGATACGCAGTATTTT.

This chain connects TRBV28 to TRBJ1-1; TRBD1 matches 7 bases. CDR1 MDHEN and CDR2 SYDVKM come from the germline V gene. V lost 4 bases to trimming and J lost 6 bases; unmatched junction nucleotides: 11. The CDR3 runs to 15 residues. The CDR3 bases are TGTGCCAGCAGTTCTCAGACAGGGCGGGGGGCTGAAGCTTTCTTT. It is translated as CASSSQTGRGAEAFF.

The chain couples TRBV9 to TRBJ1-4; maybe TRBD1 (6 bases). The germline CDR1 and CDR2 sequences are SGDLS and YYNGEE. V lost 2 bases and J lost 3, with 8 bases in between. CDR3 size: 14 residues. In DNA form, the CDR3 reads TGTGCCAGCAGCGTTGGACAGCCTAATGAAAAACTGTTTTTT. This codes for CASSVGQPNEKLFF.

V usage is TRBV9 and J usage is TRBJ1-4; maybe TRBD1 (6 bases). V dropped 0 bases and J dropped 8 bases, with 11 bases sitting between them. This CDR3 spans 14 amino acids. The germline V gene has CDR1 SGDLS and CDR2 YYNGEE. The CDR3, as DNA: TGTGCCAGCAGCGTAGTCAGGGGCTGCGAAAAACTGTTTTTT. This gives the protein CASSVVRGCEKLFF.

The chain joins TRBV19 to TRBJ1-1; 7 nucleotides line up with TRBD1. The CDR3 sequence is 16 residues long. The trim removed 3 bases at V and 3 bases at J, leaving 10 bases unmatched. CDR1 is LNHDA, CDR2 SQIVND, per germline (reference sequence). The CDR3 region has the DNA TGTGCCAGTAGTATTCCGATAGGACAGGAGGACACTGAAGCTTTCTTT. This sequence encodes CASSIPIGQEDTEAFF.

The V call is TRBV6-1, the J call TRBJ2-1; TRBD2 matches at 8 bases. Germline lookup yields CDR1 MNHNS and CDR2 SASEGT. The V segment lost 8 bases and the J segment 3 bases; nucleotides outside the gene matches: 6. CDR3 size: 14 residues. DNA of the CDR3: TGTGCCAGCGAGGCGGGAGGTCGCTACAATGAGCAGTTCTTC. This gives the protein CASEAGGRYNEQFF.

The count of this clone is one. This CDR3 reads CASSKGVTQYF. Here the CDR3 DNA reads TGTGCCAGCAGTAAAGGAGTTACGCAGTATTTT. The chain has TRBV6-5 and TRBJ2-3; D is uncertain. The CDR3 is 11 residues long. CDR1 and CDR2 (germline): MNHEY, SVGAGI. Deletions cut 5 bases from V and 8 bases from J, with 8 bases between.